These T cell receptor beta chains were read from a single sample in a study of identical twins. MiXCR was run by TCRdb on the 5' RACE reads, yielding one entry per CDR3 protein. This repertoire shows just under 650,000 distinct CDR3 sequences, 7% to 7.5% found once; its top ten account for roughly 1.5%. These same data were also listed under a study on yellow fever vaccine responses in identical twins.

The sample was PBMCs. The receptors were gathered from a woman under 30 in good health. Each CDR3 is given with its conserved first and last residue. D genes are given only for firm matches. Size values are once, few and many counts, or a class for expanded clones, and some rows have none.

j_call: TRBJ1-2; clone_size: few; d_call: .; v_call: TRBV3-1; cdr3_nt: TGTGCCAGCAGCCAAGAGGCCGGGAGGTATGGCTACACCTTC; cdr3_aa: CASSQEAGRYGYTF
j_call: TRBJ2-5; clone_size: many; d_call: TRBD1; v_call: TRBV4-1; cdr3_nt: TGCGCCAGCAGCCAAGGGACAGGGGGCGTCGGGAAGACCCAGTACTTC; cdr3_aa: CASSQGTGGVGKTQYF
j_call: TRBJ2-1; clone_size: many; d_call: .; v_call: TRBV30; cdr3_nt: TGTGCCTGGCCCACCTTGGTATTCTCCTACAATGAGCAGTTCTTC; cdr3_aa: CAWPTLVFSYNEQFF
j_call: TRBJ2-7; clone_size: .; d_call: .; v_call: TRBV9; cdr3_nt: TGTGCCAGCAGCGTAGGGGGCGCTACGGAGCAGTACTTC; cdr3_aa: CASSVGGATEQYF
j_call: TRBJ1-3; clone_size: many; d_call: .; v_call: TRBV5-1; cdr3_nt: TGCGCCAGCAGCGGCGGGGCCCGGTCCGGAAACACCATATATTTT; cdr3_aa: CASSGGARSGNTIYF
j_call: TRBJ2-4; clone_size: .; d_call: .; v_call: TRBV20-1; cdr3_nt: TGCAGTGCGAGGGGGGGAGCCAAAAACATTCAGTACTTC; cdr3_aa: CSARGGAKNIQYF
j_call: TRBJ1-6; clone_size: few; d_call: .; v_call: TRBV27; cdr3_nt: TGTGCCAATGTGTCCCAGTGGCAGGGGTATAATTCACCCCTCCACTTT; cdr3_aa: CANVSQWQGYNSPLHF
j_call: TRBJ1-6; clone_size: .; d_call: .; v_call: TRBV2; cdr3_nt: TGTGCCAGCAGGGCCTTAAATTCACCCCTCCACTTT; cdr3_aa: CASRALNSPLHF
j_call: TRBJ1-2; clone_size: .; d_call: .; v_call: TRBV3-1; cdr3_nt: TGTGCCAGCAGCCAAGAAGGGCCCTTATATGGCTACACCTTC; cdr3_aa: CASSQEGPLYGYTF
j_call: TRBJ2-1; clone_size: .; d_call: .; v_call: TRBV7-2; cdr3_nt: TGTGCCAGCAGGTCTCTACTAGCACTCTCCTACAATGAGCAGTTCTTC; cdr3_aa: CASRSLLALSYNEQFF
j_call: TRBJ2-1; clone_size: many; d_call: TRBD2; v_call: TRBV12-3/TRBV12-4; cdr3_nt: TGTGCCAGCACCCCTCTGGGACTAGCGCTGCACAATGAGCAGTTCTTC; cdr3_aa: CASTPLGLALHNEQFF
j_call: TRBJ2-1; clone_size: many; d_call: .; v_call: TRBV4-1; cdr3_nt: TGCGCCAGCAGCCACCAGGGTAGGAATGAGCAGTTCTTC; cdr3_aa: CASSHQGRNEQFF
j_call: TRBJ2-3; clone_size: .; d_call: .; v_call: TRBV2; cdr3_nt: TGTGCCAGCAGTGGAGACTACCTAAGCTTTTATACGCAGTATTTT; cdr3_aa: CASSGDYLSFYTQYF
j_call: TRBJ2-7; clone_size: .; d_call: TRBD2; v_call: TRBV5-1; cdr3_nt: TGCGCCAGCAGCGAAGGGACTAGCAGGTTAAACGAGCAGTACTTC; cdr3_aa: CASSEGTSRLNEQYF
j_call: TRBJ1-2; clone_size: .; d_call: .; v_call: TRBV2; cdr3_nt: TGTGCCAGCAGTGAACGAGGCTATGGCTACACCTTC; cdr3_aa: CASSERGYGYTF
j_call: TRBJ2-5; clone_size: many; d_call: TRBD1; v_call: TRBV5-1; cdr3_nt: TGCGCCAGCAGCTTGGAGGGACAGCTACAAGAGACCCAGTACTTC; cdr3_aa: CASSLEGQLQETQYF
j_call: TRBJ2-3; clone_size: many; d_call: TRBD1; v_call: TRBV5-1; cdr3_nt: TGCGCCAGCAGCTTGGGACAGGGGGCGATAGATACGCAGTATTTT; cdr3_aa: CASSLGQGAIDTQYF
j_call: TRBJ2-1; clone_size: many; d_call: .; v_call: TRBV5-5; cdr3_nt: TGTGCCAGCAGCTGGGGCGTCGGGGGGCCCCACAATGAGCAGTTCTTC; cdr3_aa: CASSWGVGGPHNEQFF
j_call: TRBJ1-2; clone_size: many; d_call: .; v_call: TRBV5-1; cdr3_nt: TGCGCCAGCAGCTTGGACAGCCCGGGCAATGGCTACACCTTC; cdr3_aa: CASSLDSPGNGYTF
j_call: TRBJ2-5; clone_size: once; d_call: .; v_call: TRBV5-1; cdr3_nt: TGCGCCAGCAGCTTGGGGAACAGGGTGCAAGAGACCCAGTACTTC; cdr3_aa: CASSLGNRVQETQYF
j_call: TRBJ2-5; clone_size: .; d_call: TRBD2; v_call: TRBV6-2/TRBV6-3; cdr3_nt: TGTGCCAGCAGTTACTTAGGAGTAGCGGGGAGGGAGGAGACCCAGTACTTC; cdr3_aa: CASSYLGVAGREETQYF
j_call: TRBJ2-3; clone_size: .; d_call: .; v_call: TRBV27; cdr3_nt: TGTGCCACCCTTCCTTGGGATGGGGGGATAGATACGCAGTATTTT; cdr3_aa: CATLPWDGGIDTQYF
j_call: TRBJ1-2; clone_size: .; d_call: .; v_call: TRBV4-1; cdr3_nt: TGCGCCAGCAGCCAAGTTGTCAAGGGACCTTATGGCTACACCTTC; cdr3_aa: CASSQVVKGPYGYTF
j_call: TRBJ2-5; clone_size: many; d_call: .; v_call: TRBV12-3/TRBV12-4; cdr3_nt: TGCGCCAGCAGCCCCAGTAGAGAGACCCAGTACTTC; cdr3_aa: CASSPSRETQYF
j_call: TRBJ1-2; clone_size: few; d_call: .; v_call: TRBV3-1; cdr3_nt: TGTGCCAGCAGCCAAGATGCAGGGTCCCCATATGGCTACACCTTC; cdr3_aa: CASSQDAGSPYGYTF